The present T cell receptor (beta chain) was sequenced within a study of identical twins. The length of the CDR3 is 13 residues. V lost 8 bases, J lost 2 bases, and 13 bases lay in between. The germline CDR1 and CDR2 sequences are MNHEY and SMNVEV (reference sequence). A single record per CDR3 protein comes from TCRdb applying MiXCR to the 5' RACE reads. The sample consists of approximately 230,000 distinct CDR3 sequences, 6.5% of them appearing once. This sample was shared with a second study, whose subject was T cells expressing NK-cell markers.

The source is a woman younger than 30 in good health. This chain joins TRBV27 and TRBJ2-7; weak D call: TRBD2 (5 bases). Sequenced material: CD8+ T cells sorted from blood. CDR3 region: CASGPERTYEQYF. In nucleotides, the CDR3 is TGTGCCAGCGGGCCCGAGCGGACCTACGAGCAGTACTTC.